These 28 T cell receptor beta chains originate from one sample sequenced in a study of control samples from healthy donors and cancer patients. The table came from immunoSEQ multiplex PCR; TCRdb's copy has only in-frame clones and leaves some out. Of around 95,000 clones in the sample, about 90% were seen once. Material for sequencing was blood. These receptors came from a woman between 50 and 59 years old in good health.

The chain employs TRBV18 and TRBJ1-4, with D hard to call. The CDR3 is 12 residues long. From germline, CDR1 is KGHSH and CDR2 LQKENI. V lost 3 bases to trimming and J lost 4 bases, with 3 bases between them. CDR3 sequence: CASSPSNEKLFF. The CDR3, as DNA: TGTGCCAGCTCACCTAGTAATGAAAAACTGTTTTTT.

V and J are TRBV11-1 and TRBJ2-7; D is unresolved. The V end was cut by 3 bases, the J end by 4 bases, with 10 bases between. The CDR3 has 13 residues. In germline, CDR1 is SGHAT, CDR2 FQDESV (reference sequence). The CDR3 here is CASSFTTGYEQYF. The DNA of the CDR3 is TGTGCCAGCAGCTTCACGACTGGGTACGAGCAGTACTTC.

The chain joins TRBV3-1 (or the pseudogene TRBV3-2) to TRBJ1-3, with D hard to call. Germline V lookup: CDR1 LGHDT, CDR2 YNNKEL (reference sequence). V lost 3 bases and J 0 bases, leaving 12 bases between the germline ends. The CDR3 extends over 16 amino acids. The CDR3 is CASSHWAESSGNTIYF. The CDR3, as DNA: TGTGCCAGCAGCCATTGGGCAGAGAGCTCTGGAAACACCATATATTTT.

V gene TRBV29-1 combines with J gene TRBJ1-4, with D perhaps matching TRBD1 (5 bases). The germline V and J ends were trimmed by 4 bases and 5 bases, with 17 bases remaining between them. In germline, CDR1 is SQVTM, CDR2 ANQGSEA. The CDR3 has 15 residues. CDR3 sequence: CSVAGGPIMNEKLFF. The CDR3 region has the DNA TGCAGCGTTGCTGGGGGTCCCATTATGAATGAAAAACTGTTTTTT.

The V call is TRBV18, the J call TRBJ2-1; 8 bases match TRBD2. Germline lookup yields CDR1 KGHSH and CDR2 LQKENI. The CDR3 is made up of 17 amino acids. V lost 3 bases, J lost 0 bases, and 7 bases stayed unmatched. The CDR3 DNA is TGTGCCAGCTCACCCCCTAGCGGGCGGAGCTCCTACAATGAGCAGTTCTTC. Protein product: CASSPPSGRSSYNEQFF.

The chain combines TRBV7-2 with TRBJ1-6; no reliable D call. Trimming stripped 1 base from V and 13 bases from J, with 8 bases between. The CDR3 extends over 12 amino acids. Germline CDR1 SGHTA, CDR2 FQGNSA. This chain's CDR3 is CASSLVKPPLHF. The CDR3 DNA reads TGTGCCAGCAGCTTAGTGAAGCCGCCCCTCCACTTT.

J is TRBJ1-2 and V is TRBV19; D is uncertain. The CDR3 sequence is 14 residues long. Germline CDR1 LNHDA, CDR2 SQIVND (reference sequence). V lost 7 bases to trimming and J lost 2 bases, with 14 bases between them. CDR3 DNA sequence: TGTGCCAGTACGGCCCGGGTCATAAACTATGGCTACACCTTC. It encodes CASTARVINYGYTF.

This chain connects TRBV18 to TRBJ2-5; D not certain. V lost 7 bases and J lost 1, with 7 bases in between. Germline assignment: CDR1 KGHSH and CDR2 LQKENI. The CDR3 covers 12 residues. The CDR3 nucleotides are TGTGCCAGCTTTCTGATCCAAGAGACCCAGTACTTC. This encodes CASFLIQETQYF.

This clone was detected only a few times. The chain combines TRBV29-1 with TRBJ2-1, with unresolved D. The CDR3 totals 10 residues. Trimming pared 4 bases from V and 12 bases from J, leaving 10 bases between. Germline V gene data show CDR1 as SQVTM and CDR2 as ANQGSEA. CDR3 sequence (DNA): TGCAGCGTTGGAGTCGGGTGGCAGTTCTTC. Translating it yields CSVGVGWQFF.

The chain couples TRBV7-3 to TRBJ1-1; D is unclear. Germline assignment: CDR1 SGHTA and CDR2 FQGTGA. The CDR3 loop spans 13 amino acids. The V gene lost 5 bases and the J gene lost 0 bases, with 7 bases spanning the gap. This chain's CDR3 is CASSPGMNTEAFF. The CDR3 nucleotides read TGTGCCAGCAGCCCGGGGATGAACACTGAAGCTTTCTTT.

The chain joins TRBV3-1 (or the pseudogene TRBV3-2) to TRBJ2-1; D may be TRBD2 (6 bases). The CDR3 contains 15 residues. Germline CDR1 and CDR2: LGHDT and YNNKEL (reference sequence). Deletions cut 4 bases from V and 0 bases from J, with 10 bases between. CDR3 nucleotide sequence: TGTGCCAGCAGCCCCATGACTAGCTCCTACAATGAGCAGTTCTTC. This sequence encodes CASSPMTSSYNEQFF.

This clone has only one observation. The genes are TRBV18 and TRBJ1-4; no reliable D call. The CDR3 totals 15 residues. Looked up from germline, CDR1 is KGHSH and CDR2 is LQKENI. V lost 2 bases and J lost 3, with 10 bases in between. CDR3 protein: CASSPGIGANEKLFF. CDR3 sequence (DNA): TGTGCCAGCTCACCAGGAATAGGCGCTAATGAAAAACTGTTTTTT.

V gene TRBV24-1 combines with J gene TRBJ2-3, with 9 bases aligning to TRBD1. This CDR3 spans 16 amino acids. Germline V gives CDR1 KGHDR, CDR2 SFDVKD. V gave up 2 bases and J gave up 4 bases; unmatched junction bases: 6. The CDR3 is CATSDSGTGTADTQYF. The CDR3 DNA is TGTGCCACCAGTGATTCTGGGACAGGGACGGCAGATACGCAGTATTTT.

V and J are TRBV30 and TRBJ2-1; either TRBD1 or TRBD2 may supply D (5 bases each). Germline CDR1 and CDR2: GTSNPN and SVGIG (reference sequence). The CDR3 spans 12 residues. V gave up 4 bases and J gave up 10 bases, with 14 bases separating them. In DNA, the CDR3 is TGTGCCTGGACCGACCGGGGCCCCGAGCAGTTCTTC. It yields the protein CAWTDRGPEQFF.

This clone occurred a few times. J is TRBJ1-6 and V is TRBV5-4, with D possibly being TRBD1 (6 bases). The CDR3 spans 16 residues. Germline CDR1 reads SGHNT; CDR2 reads YYREEE (reference sequence). V shed 2 bases and J shed 7 bases, with 16 bases lying between them. CDR3 region: CASSFPVGTPNSPLHF. The CDR3 coding sequence is TGTGCCAGCAGCTTCCCGGTCGGGACACCGAATTCACCCCTCCACTTT.

The sample holds one count of this clone. The chain employs TRBV15 and TRBJ1-5; TRBD1 matches at 8 bases. Germline loops: CDR1 LNHNV, CDR2 YYDKDF (reference sequence). Losses at the gene ends were 3 bases for V and 1 base for J; bases not matched to a gene: 17. The CDR3 covers 20 residues. Written as DNA, the CDR3 is TGTGCCACCAGCAGCTGGGTTTGGACAGGGAGGGGGCAGAGCAATCAGCCCCAGCATTTT. Its protein product is CATSSWVWTGRGQSNQPQHF.

The CDR3 reads CASSLESGTSSYNEQFF. CDR3 DNA sequence: TGTGCCAGCAGCTTAGAGAGCGGGACCAGCTCCTACAATGAGCAGTTCTTC. The rearrangement joins TRBV7-7 to TRBJ2-1; 7 positions match TRBD2. CDR1 is SSHAT, CDR2 FNYEAQ, per germline (reference sequence). The CDR3 is made up of 17 amino acids. Trimming at V came to 1 base and at J to 0 bases, leaving 6 bases not matched to a gene.

The chain joins TRBV5-1 to TRBJ1-6; 9 bases match TRBD1. Per the germline V gene, CDR1 is SGHRS and CDR2 is YFSETQ. The CDR3 is 16 amino acids. The V segment lost 3 bases and the J segment 15 bases; nucleotides outside the gene matches: 16. CDR3 nucleotide sequence: TGCGCCAGCAGCTCACAAGACAGGGGGGAAGAATTCATCCTCCACTTT. Its translation is CASSSQDRGEEFILHF.

The rearrangement joins TRBV25-1 to TRBJ1-2; D unclear. Germline loops: CDR1 MGHDK, CDR2 SYGVNS. The ends were cut back, 5 bases at V and 4 bases at J, with 8 bases in the middle. The CDR3 loop spans 12 amino acids. The CDR3 sequence is CASSFQSYGYTF. CDR3 nucleotide sequence: TGTGCCAGCAGTTTCCAGTCCTATGGCTACACCTTC.

Concerning this clone itself: The sample has other DNA sequences that encode this CDR3 too. The J gene is TRBJ2-1, the V gene TRBV5-6; TRBD1 matches at 7 bases. The V and J ends lost 1 base and 3 bases, in that order; junction bases with no gene match: 1. This CDR3 region has 14 residues. Germline assignment: CDR1 SGHDT and CDR2 YYEEEE. CDR3: CASSLRDSYNEQFF. The CDR3 nucleotides read TGTGCCAGCAGCTTGAGGGACAGCTACAATGAGCAGTTCTTC.

The gene calls are TRBV6-5 and TRBJ2-2; TRBD1 matches at 7 bases. The CDR3 sequence is 14 residues long. Germline trimming cut 7 bases from V and 7 bases from J; bases unmatched to any gene: 9. The germline CDR1 and CDR2 sequences are MNHEY and SVGAGI. CDR3 region: CASIPDRTGGELFF. The CDR3 bases are TGTGCCAGCATCCCGGACAGGACGGGCGGGGAGCTGTTTTTT.

The rearrangement uses TRBV2 and TRBJ2-1; no firm D call. Trimming took 5 bases from V and 2 from J, leaving 13 bases between them. Germline-derived CDR1 and CDR2 are SNHLY and FYNNEI. The CDR3 loop spans 15 amino acids. The CDR3 loop is CASSTTRLAYNEQFF. CDR3 sequence (DNA): TGTGCCAGCAGTACGACACGATTGGCCTACAATGAGCAGTTCTTC. Using reference TRBV2 and TRBJ2-1 for the parts outside the CDR3, the full variable domain is EPEVTQTPSHQVTQMGQEVILRCVPISNHLYFYWYRQILGQKVEFLVSFYNNEISEKSEIFDDQFSVERPDGSNFTLKIRSTKLEDSAMYFCASSTTRLAYNEQFFGPGTRLTVL.

The chain joins TRBV3-1 (or the pseudogene TRBV3-2) to TRBJ2-1; a possible D gene is TRBD2 (6 bases). Trimming left V 0 bases short and J 6 bases short, with 30 bases between. The CDR3 covers 21 residues. Germline CDR1 LGHDT, CDR2 YNNKEL (reference sequence). The CDR3 protein is CASSQDALRDSKAGPINEQFF. In DNA, the CDR3 is TGTGCCAGCAGCCAAGATGCACTAAGGGACTCTAAGGCGGGCCCCATCAATGAGCAGTTCTTC.

J is TRBJ1-6 and V is TRBV11-2; 7 bases are shared with TRBD1. After removal of 1 base from V and 7 bases from J, the junction contained 4 bases not matched to a gene. CDR3 length: 15 amino acids. Germline assignment: CDR1 SGHAT and CDR2 FQNNGV. Written as DNA, the CDR3 is TGTGCCAGCAGCTTAGGTGGACAGGCGAATTCACCCCTCCACTTT. It specifies CASSLGGQANSPLHF.

The rearrangement uses TRBV6-1 and TRBJ1-5; no clear D. The CDR3 sequence is 15 residues long. V dropped 3 bases and J dropped 0 bases, with 9 bases sitting between them. Looked up from germline, CDR1 is MNHNS and CDR2 is SASEGT. This CDR3 is CASSDRLYSNQPQHF. As DNA, the CDR3 is TGTGCCAGCAGTGACAGGTTGTATAGCAATCAGCCCCAGCATTTT.

Written as DNA, the CDR3 is TGTGCCAGTCAACTAGCGTCTAGCACAGATACGCAGTATTTT. Its translation: CASQLASSTDTQYF. V usage is TRBV6-5 and J usage is TRBJ2-3; the match to TRBD2 covers 7 bases. Germline CDR1 and CDR2: MNHEY and SVGAGI. This CDR3 spans 14 amino acids. V lost 9 bases and J lost 0; bases outside the gene matches: 6.

The chain recombines TRBV6-2 or TRBV6-3 with TRBJ2-1, with TRBD2 identical over 11 bases. The V and J ends lost 2 bases and 3 bases, in that order; junction bases with no gene match: 6. Germline CDR1 and CDR2: MNHEY and SVGEGT. The CDR3 runs 17 residues. This CDR3 reads CASSYGGLAGDYNEQFF. Here the CDR3 DNA reads TGTGCCAGCAGTTACGGAGGACTAGCGGGTGACTACAATGAGCAGTTCTTC.

J is TRBJ1-1 and V is TRBV27, with D uncertain. V was shortened by 0 bases and J by 5 bases, with 13 bases between the two germline ends. Germline lookup yields CDR1 MNHEY and CDR2 SMNVEV (reference sequence). The CDR3 has 15 amino acids. The CDR3 sequence is CASSLSVTVGTEAFF. CDR3 in DNA: TGTGCCAGCAGTTTATCGGTAACGGTTGGGACTGAAGCTTTCTTT.